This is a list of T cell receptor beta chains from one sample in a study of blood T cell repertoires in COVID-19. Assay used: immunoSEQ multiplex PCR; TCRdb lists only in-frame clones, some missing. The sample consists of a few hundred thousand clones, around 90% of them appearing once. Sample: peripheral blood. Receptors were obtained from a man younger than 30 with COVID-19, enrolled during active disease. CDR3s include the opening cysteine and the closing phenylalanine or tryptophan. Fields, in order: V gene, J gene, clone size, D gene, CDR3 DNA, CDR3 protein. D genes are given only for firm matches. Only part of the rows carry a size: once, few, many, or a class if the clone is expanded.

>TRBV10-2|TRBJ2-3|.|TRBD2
TGCGCCAGCAGTGGTCTAGCGGGGGGAGGCACAGATACGCAGTATTTT
CASSGLAGGGTDTQYF
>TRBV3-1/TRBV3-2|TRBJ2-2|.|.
TGTGCCAGCAGCCTGGACAGAAACACCGGGGAGCTGTTTTTT
CASSLDRNTGELFF
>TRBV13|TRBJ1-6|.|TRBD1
TGTGCCAGCAGCTCAGACAGGGACCGAGGGAATTCACCCCTCCACTTT
CASSSDRDRGNSPLHF
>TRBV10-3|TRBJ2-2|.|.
TGTGCCATCAGTGACCTTGGGACACCGGCGGGGGAGCTGTTTTTT
CAISDLGTPAGELFF
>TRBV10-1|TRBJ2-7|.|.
TGCGCCAGCAGCGTGGGGCTAGGGGGGGGATACGAGCAGTACTTC
CASSVGLGGGYEQYF
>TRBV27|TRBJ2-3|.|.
TGTGCCAGCCGACCCCAGGGTACAGATACGCAGTATTTT
CASRPQGTDTQYF
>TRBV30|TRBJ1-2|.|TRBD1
TGTGCCTGGACGACAAACAGGGGGATAAGGGGCTACACCTTC
CAWTTNRGIRGYTF
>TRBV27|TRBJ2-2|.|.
TGTGCCAGCAGTTTGAGATCCGGGGAGCTGTTTTTT
CASSLRSGELFF
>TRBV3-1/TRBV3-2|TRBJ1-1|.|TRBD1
TGTGCCAGCAGCCAAGCTTCTACCGGGACAGGGGGGACTGAAGCTTTCTTT
CASSQASTGTGGTEAFF
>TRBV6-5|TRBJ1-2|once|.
TGTGCCAGCAGTTCTCCGGGACACGCTAACTATGGCTACACCTTC
CASSSPGHANYGYTF
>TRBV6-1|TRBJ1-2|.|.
TGTGCCAGCAGTGAACCCCCGGAGCCGGTCTATGGCTACACCTTC
CASSEPPEPVYGYTF
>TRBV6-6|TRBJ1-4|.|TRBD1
TGTGCCAGCAGTCGAGGGACAGGGGGAAATGAAAAACTGTTTTTT
CASSRGTGGNEKLFF
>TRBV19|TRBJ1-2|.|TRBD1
TGTGCCAGTCAAACAGGGGGTAATGGCTACACCTTC
CASQTGGNGYTF
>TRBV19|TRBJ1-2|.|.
TGTGCCAGTAGTATGGACAGCCGAAACTATGGCTACACCTTC
CASSMDSRNYGYTF
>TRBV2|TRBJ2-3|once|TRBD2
TGTGCCAGCAGTTTTCTAGCGGGATTTCGAGATACGCAGTATTTT
CASSFLAGFRDTQYF
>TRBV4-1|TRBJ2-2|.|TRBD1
TGCGCCAGCAGCCAAGTGGGACAGGGGGCAAACACCGGGGAGCTGTTTTTT
CASSQVGQGANTGELFF
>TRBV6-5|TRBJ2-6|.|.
TGTGCCGTAAAGCCCATGTACTCTGGGGCCAACGTCCTGACTTTC
CAVKPMYSGANVLTF
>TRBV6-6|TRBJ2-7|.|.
TGTGCCAGCAGCCCCAAAAACTACGAGCAGTACTTC
CASSPKNYEQYF
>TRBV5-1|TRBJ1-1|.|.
TGCGCCAGCAGCTTGGCCCATGGAGGGAACACTGAAGCTTTCTTT
CASSLAHGGNTEAFF
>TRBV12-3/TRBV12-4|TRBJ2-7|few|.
TGTGCCAGCAGTCCAGGGGGGAGCTACGAGCAGTACTTC
CASSPGGSYEQYF
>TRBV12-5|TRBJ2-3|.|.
TGTGCTAGTGGTTATAGGGGTGTCTCAGATACGCAGTATTTT
CASGYRGVSDTQYF
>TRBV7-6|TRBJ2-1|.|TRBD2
TGTGCCAGCAGCCAGACTAGCGGGATCTACAATGAGCAGTTCTTC
CASSQTSGIYNEQFF
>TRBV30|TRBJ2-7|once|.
TGTGCCTGGAGTGTAGCCTCGTGGCAGTACTTC
CAWSVASWQYF
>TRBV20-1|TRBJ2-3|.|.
TGCAGTGCTAGTCAAGGCGGGGACACAGATACGCAGTATTTT
CSASQGGDTDTQYF
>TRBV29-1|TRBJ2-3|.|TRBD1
TGCAGCGGCAGACAGGGGCGCACAGATACGCAGTATTTT
CSGRQGRTDTQYF
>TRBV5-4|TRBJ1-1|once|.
TGTGCCAGCAGCTTGGCTCGGGCGACAGCCGAAGCTTTCTTT
CASSLARATAEAFF
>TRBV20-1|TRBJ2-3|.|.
TGCAGTGCTAGTAGCCGGGTAGCAGATACGCAGTATTTT
CSASSRVADTQYF
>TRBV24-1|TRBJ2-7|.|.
TGTGCCACCAGTGACTCTCCGGGGTACGAGCAGTACTTC
CATSDSPGYEQYF
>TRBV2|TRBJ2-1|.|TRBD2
TGTGCCAGCCAGCCGGGACTAAGGGATTCCAATGAGCAGTTCTTC
CASQPGLRDSNEQFF
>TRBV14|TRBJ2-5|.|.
TGTGCCAGCAGCCAAGAGGATATCGCCAGGGCGTTTGGAGAGACCCAGTACTTC
CASSQEDIARAFGETQYF